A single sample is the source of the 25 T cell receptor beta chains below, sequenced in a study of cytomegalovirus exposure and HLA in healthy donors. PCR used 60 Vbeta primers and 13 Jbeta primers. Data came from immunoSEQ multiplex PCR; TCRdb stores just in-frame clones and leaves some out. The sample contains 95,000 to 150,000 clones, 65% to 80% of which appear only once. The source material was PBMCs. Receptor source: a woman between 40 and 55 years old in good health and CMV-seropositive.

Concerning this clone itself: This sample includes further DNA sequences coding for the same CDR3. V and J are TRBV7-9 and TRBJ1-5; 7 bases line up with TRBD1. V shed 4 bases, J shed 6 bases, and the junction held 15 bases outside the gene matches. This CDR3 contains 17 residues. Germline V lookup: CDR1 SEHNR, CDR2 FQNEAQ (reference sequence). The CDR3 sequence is CASSSDSLTGSGQPQHF. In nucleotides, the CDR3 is TGTGCCAGCAGCTCAGATAGCCTGACAGGGTCGGGTCAGCCCCAGCATTTT. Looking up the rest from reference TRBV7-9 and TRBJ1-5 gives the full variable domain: DTGVSQNPRHKITKRGQNVTFRCDPISEHNRLYWYRQTLGQGPEFLTYFQNEAQLEKSRLLSDRFSAERPKGSFSTLEIQRTEQGDSAMYLCASSSDSLTGSGQPQHFGDGTRLSIL.

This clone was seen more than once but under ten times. The CDR3 nucleotides are TGTGCCAGCAGACGAGCGGGGGGGGCCTACAATGAGCAGTTCTTC. Amino acid sequence: CASRRAGGAYNEQFF. This chain connects TRBV27 to TRBJ2-1; 10 bases are a match to TRBD2. V shed 6 bases, J shed 2 bases, and the junction held 4 bases outside the gene matches. Germline CDR1 MNHEY, CDR2 SMNVEV (reference sequence). The CDR3 loop spans 15 amino acids.

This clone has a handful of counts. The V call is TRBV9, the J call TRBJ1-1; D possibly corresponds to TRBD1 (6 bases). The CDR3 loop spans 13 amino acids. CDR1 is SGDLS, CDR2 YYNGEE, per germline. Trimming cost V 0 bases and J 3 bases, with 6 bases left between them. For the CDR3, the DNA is TGTGCCAGCAGCGTAGACAGGGACACTGAAGCTTTCTTT. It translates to CASSVDRDTEAFF.

The DNA of the CDR3 is TGTGCCAGCAGTTTAGGAGACAGTTATTCACCCCTCCACTTT. This gives the protein CASSLGDSYSPLHF. This rearrangement joins TRBV28 to TRBJ1-6; weak D call: TRBD1 (5 bases). Germline values: CDR1 MDHEN, CDR2 SYDVKM. V shed 2 bases and J shed 8 bases, with 10 bases lying between them. This CDR3 region has 14 residues.

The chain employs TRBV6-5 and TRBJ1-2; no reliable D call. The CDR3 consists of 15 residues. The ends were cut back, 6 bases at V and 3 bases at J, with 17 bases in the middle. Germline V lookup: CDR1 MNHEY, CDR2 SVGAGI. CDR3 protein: CASSPTATTYYGYTF. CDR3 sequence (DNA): TGTGCCAGCAGCCCAACAGCTACCACCTACTATGGCTACACCTTC.

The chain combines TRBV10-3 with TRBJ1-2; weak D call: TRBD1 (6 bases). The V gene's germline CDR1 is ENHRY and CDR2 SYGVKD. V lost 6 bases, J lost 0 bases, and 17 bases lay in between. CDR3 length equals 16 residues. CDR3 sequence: CAIRTTTGRANYGYTF. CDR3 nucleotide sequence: TGTGCCATCAGGACGACTACAGGGAGAGCTAACTATGGCTACACCTTC.

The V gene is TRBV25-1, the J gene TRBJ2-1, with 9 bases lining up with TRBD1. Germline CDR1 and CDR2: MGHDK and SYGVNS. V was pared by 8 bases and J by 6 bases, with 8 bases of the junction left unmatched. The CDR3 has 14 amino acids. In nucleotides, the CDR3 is TGTGCCAGCGATCCGGGACAGGGAGGCAATGAGCAGTTCTTC. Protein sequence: CASDPGQGGNEQFF.

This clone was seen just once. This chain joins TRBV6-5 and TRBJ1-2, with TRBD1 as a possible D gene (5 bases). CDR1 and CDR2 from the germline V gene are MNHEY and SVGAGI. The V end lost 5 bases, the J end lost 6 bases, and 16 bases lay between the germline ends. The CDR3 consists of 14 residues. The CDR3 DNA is TGTGCCAGCAGTGGGGGGTCCTGGAAGGATGGCTACACCTTC. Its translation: CASSGGSWKDGYTF.

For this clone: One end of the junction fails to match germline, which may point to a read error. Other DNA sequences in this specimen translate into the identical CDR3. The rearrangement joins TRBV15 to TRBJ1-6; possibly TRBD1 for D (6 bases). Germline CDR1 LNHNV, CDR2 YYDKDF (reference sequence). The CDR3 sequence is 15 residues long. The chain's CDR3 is CATSRAGGSNSPLHF. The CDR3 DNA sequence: TGTGCCACCAGCAGGGCGGGGGGCTCAAATTCCCCCCTCCACTTT.

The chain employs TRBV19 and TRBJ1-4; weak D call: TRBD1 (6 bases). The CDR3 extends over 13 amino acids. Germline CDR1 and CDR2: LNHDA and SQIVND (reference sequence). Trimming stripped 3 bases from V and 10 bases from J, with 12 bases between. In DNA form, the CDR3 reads TGTGCCAGTAGTATCCCGACAGGCGGAAAACTGTTTTTT. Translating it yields CASSIPTGGKLFF.

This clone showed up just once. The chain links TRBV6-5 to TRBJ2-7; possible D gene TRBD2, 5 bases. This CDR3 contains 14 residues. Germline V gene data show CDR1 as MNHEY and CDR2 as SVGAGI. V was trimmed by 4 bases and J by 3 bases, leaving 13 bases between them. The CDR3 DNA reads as TGTGCCAGCAGTTCCGGGAAGCCGCACTACGAGCAGTACTTC. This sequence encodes CASSSGKPHYEQYF.

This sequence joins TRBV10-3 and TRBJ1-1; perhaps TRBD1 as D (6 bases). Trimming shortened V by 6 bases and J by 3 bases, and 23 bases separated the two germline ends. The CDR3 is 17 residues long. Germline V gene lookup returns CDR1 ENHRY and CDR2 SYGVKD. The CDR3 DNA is TGTGCCATCAGCCCCACACTTTCGACAGGTGGAGACACTGAAGCTTTCTTT. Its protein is CAISPTLSTGGDTEAFF.

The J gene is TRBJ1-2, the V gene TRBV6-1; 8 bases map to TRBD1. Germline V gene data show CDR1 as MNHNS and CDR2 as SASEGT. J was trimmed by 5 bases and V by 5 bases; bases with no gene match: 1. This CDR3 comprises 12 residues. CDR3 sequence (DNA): TGTGCCAGCAGTCAGGGGGCTTATGGCTACACCTTC. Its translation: CASSQGAYGYTF.

The CDR3 loop is CASTPLATSTDTQYF. The CDR3 DNA sequence: TGTGCCAGCACCCCACTAGCCACTAGCACAGATACGCAGTATTTT. The V call is TRBV7-2, the J call TRBJ2-3; TRBD2 is a possible D gene (6 bases). The CDR3 runs to 15 residues. V lost 7 bases to trimming and J lost 0 bases, with 14 bases between them. CDR1 and CDR2 from the germline V gene are SGHTA and FQGNSA.

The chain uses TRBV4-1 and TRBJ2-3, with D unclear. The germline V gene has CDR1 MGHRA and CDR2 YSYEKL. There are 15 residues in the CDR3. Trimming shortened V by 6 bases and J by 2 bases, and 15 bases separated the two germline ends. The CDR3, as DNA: TGCGCCAGCAGTTTGACTCTTCCCTCCACAGATACGCAGTATTTT. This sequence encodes CASSLTLPSTDTQYF.

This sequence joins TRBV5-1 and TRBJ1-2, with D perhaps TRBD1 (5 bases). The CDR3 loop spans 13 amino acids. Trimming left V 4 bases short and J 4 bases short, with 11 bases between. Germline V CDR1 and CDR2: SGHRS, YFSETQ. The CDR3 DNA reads TGCGCCAGCAGCCCAGGGATCGGCTATGGCTACACCTTC. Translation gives CASSPGIGYGYTF.

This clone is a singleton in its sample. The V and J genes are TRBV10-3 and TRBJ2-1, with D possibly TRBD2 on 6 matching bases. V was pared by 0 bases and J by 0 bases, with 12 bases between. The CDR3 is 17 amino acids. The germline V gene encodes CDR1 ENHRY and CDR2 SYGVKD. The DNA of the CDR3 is TGTGCCATCAGTGAGTCCACCGGGACTCTCTCCTACAATGAGCAGTTCTTC. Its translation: CAISESTGTLSYNEQFF.

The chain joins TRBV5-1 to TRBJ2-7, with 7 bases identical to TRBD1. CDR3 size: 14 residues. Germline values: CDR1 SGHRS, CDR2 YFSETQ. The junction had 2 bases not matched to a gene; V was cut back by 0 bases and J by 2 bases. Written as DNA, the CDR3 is TGCGCCAGCAGCTTGGAAGGACAGGCCTACGAGCAGTACTTC. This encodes CASSLEGQAYEQYF.

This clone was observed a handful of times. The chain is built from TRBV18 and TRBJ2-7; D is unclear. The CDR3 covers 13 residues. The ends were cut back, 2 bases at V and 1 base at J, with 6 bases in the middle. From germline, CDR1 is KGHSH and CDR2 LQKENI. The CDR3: CASSPSSSYEQYF. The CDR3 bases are TGTGCCAGCTCACCATCCTCTTCCTACGAGCAGTACTTC. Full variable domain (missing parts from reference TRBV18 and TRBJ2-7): NAGVMQNPRHLVRRRGQEARLRCSPMKGHSHVYWYRQLPEEGLKFMVYLQKENIIDESGMPKERFSAEFPKEGPSILRIQQVVRGDSAAYFCASSPSSSYEQYFGPGTRLTVT.

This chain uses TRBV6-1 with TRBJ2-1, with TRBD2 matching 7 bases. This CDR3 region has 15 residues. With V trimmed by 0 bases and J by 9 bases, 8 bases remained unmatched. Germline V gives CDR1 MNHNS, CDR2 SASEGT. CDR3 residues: CASSEALAGALEQFF. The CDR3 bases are TGTGCCAGCAGTGAAGCGCTGGCGGGAGCGCTTGAGCAGTTCTTC.

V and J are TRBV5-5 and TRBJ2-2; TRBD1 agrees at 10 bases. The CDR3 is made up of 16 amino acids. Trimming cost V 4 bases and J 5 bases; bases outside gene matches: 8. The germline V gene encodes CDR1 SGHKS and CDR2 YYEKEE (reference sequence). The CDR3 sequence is CASSHGTGVWTGELFF. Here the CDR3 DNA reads TGTGCCAGCAGCCACGGGACAGGGGTATGGACCGGGGAGCTGTTTTTT.

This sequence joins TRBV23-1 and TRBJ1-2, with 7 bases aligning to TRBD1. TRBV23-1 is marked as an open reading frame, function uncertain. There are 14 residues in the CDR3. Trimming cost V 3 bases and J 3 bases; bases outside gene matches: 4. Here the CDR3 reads CASSQDRRDYGYTF. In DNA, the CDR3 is TGCGCCAGCAGTCAGGACAGGCGAGACTATGGCTACACCTTC.

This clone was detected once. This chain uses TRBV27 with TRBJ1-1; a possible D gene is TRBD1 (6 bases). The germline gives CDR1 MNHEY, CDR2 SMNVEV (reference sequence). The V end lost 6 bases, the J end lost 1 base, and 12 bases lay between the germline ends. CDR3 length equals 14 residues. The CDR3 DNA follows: TGTGCCAGCAGGTATACAGGGTGGAACACTGAAGCTTTCTTT. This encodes CASRYTGWNTEAFF.

The CDR3 spells CASSTNRGIGTEAFF. The CDR3, as DNA: TGTGCCAGTAGTACAAACAGGGGAATAGGGACTGAAGCTTTCTTT. The J gene is TRBJ1-1, the V gene TRBV19; 7 nucleotides align to TRBD1. V was clipped by 4 bases and J by 5 bases; unmatched bases: 10. CDR1 is LNHDA, CDR2 SQIVND, per germline (reference sequence). The CDR3 totals 15 residues.

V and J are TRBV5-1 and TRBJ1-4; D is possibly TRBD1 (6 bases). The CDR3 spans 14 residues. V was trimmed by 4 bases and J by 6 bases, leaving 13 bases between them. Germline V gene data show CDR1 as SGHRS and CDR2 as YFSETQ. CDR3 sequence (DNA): TGCGCCAGCAGCCCACAGGGTATGGATGAAAAACTGTTTTTT. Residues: CASSPQGMDEKLFF.